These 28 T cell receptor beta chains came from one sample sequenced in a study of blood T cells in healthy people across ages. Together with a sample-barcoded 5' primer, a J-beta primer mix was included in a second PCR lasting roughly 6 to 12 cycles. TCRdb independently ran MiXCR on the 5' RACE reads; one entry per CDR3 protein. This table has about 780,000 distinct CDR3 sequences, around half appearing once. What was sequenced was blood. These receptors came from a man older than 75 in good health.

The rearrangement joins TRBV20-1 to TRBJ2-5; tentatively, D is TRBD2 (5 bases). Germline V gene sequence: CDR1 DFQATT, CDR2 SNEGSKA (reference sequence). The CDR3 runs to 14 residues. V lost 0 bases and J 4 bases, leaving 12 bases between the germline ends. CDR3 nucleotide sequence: TGCAGTGCTAGAGATGACGTGGGGAGAGAGACCCAGTACTTC. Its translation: CSARDDVGRETQYF.

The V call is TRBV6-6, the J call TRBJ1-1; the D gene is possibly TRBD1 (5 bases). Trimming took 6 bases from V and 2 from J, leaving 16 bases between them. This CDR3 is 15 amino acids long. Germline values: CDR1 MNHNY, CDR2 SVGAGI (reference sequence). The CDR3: CASRWSGDRNTEAFF. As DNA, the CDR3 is TGTGCCAGCAGATGGTCCGGGGACCGAAACACTGAAGCTTTCTTT.

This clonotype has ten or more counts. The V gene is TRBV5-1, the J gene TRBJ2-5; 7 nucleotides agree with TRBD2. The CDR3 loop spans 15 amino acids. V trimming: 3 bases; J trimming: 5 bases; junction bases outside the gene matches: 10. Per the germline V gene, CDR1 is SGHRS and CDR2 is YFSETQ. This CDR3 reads CASSSLGGSWETQYF. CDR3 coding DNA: TGCGCCAGCAGCTCTCTCGGCGGGAGTTGGGAGACCCAGTACTTC.

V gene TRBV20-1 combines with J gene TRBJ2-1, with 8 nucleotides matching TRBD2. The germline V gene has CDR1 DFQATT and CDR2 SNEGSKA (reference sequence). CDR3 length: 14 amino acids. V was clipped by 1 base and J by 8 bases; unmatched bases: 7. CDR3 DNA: TGCAGTGCTAGAGTTGCAAGCGGGAGCGATGAGCAGTTCTTC. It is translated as CSARVASGSDEQFF.

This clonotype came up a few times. This chain's CDR3 is CASSYSTSGGEQFF. DNA of the CDR3: TGTGCCAGCAGCTATAGCACTAGCGGGGGTGAGCAGTTCTTC. The V call is TRBV7-2, the J call TRBJ2-1, with 11 bases matching TRBD2. This CDR3 is 14 amino acids long. V lost 4 bases and J lost 9; bases outside the gene matches: 5. CDR1 and CDR2 (germline): SGHTA, FQGNSA.

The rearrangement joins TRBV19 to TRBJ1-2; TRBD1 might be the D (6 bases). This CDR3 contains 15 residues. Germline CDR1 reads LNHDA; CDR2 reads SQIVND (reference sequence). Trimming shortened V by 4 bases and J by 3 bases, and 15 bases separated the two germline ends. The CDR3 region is CASSTSYNRDYGYTF. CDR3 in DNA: TGTGCCAGTAGTACGTCTTATAACAGGGACTATGGCTACACCTTC.

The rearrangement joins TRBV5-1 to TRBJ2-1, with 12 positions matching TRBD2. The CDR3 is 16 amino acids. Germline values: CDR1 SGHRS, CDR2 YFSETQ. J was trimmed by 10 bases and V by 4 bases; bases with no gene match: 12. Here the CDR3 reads CASSAKTSGSFGEQFF. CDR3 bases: TGCGCCAGCAGCGCCAAGACTAGCGGGAGTTTCGGCGAGCAGTTCTTC.

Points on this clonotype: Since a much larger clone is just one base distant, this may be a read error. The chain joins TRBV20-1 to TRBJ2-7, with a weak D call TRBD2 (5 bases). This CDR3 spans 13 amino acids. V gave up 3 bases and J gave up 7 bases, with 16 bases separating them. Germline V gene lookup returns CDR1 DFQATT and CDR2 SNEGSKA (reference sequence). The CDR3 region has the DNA TGCAGTGCTAGTCACCCTAGCTTCAATGAGCAGTACTTC. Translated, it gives CSASHPSFNEQYF.

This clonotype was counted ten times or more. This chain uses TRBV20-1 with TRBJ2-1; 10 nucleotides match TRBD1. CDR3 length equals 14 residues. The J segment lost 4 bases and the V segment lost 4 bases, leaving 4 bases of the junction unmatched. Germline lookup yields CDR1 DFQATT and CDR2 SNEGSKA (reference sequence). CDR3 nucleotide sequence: TGCAGTGCTATTGACAGGGGGCTTTACAATGAGCAGTTCTTC. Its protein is CSAIDRGLYNEQFF.

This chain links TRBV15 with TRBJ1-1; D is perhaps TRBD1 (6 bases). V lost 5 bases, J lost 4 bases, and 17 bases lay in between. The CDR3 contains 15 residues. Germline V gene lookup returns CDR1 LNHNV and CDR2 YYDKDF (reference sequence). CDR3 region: CATSGSPGHTTEAFF. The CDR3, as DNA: TGTGCCACCAGCGGGAGCCCGGGACATACCACTGAAGCTTTCTTT.

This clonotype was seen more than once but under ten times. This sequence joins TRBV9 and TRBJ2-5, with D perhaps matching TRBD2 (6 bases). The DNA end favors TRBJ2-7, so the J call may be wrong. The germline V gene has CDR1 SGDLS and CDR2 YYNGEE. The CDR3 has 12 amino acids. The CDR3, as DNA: TGTGCCAGCAGCGGGGGAGGCCACGAGCAGTACTTC. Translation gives CASSGGGHEQYF.

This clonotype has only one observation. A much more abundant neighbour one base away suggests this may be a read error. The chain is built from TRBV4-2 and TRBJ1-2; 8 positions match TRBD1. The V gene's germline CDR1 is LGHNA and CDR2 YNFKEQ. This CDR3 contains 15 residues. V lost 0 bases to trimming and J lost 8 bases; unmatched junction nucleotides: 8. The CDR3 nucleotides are TGTGCCAGCAGCCAAGAGACAGGGGATTGGCGCGGCTACACCTTC. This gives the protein CASSQETGDWRGYTF.

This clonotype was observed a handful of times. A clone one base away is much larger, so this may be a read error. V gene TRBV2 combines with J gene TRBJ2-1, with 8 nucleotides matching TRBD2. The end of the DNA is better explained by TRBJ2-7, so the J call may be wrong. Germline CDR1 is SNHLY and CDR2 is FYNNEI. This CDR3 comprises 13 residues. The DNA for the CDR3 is TGTGCCAGCATCGCGGGAGGCCGGAATGAGCAGTACTTC. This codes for CASIAGGRNEQYF.

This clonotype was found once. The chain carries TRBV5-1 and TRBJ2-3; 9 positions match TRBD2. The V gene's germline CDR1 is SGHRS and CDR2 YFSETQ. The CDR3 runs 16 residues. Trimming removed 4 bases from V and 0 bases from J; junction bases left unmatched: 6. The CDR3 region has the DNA TGCGCCAGCAGCGAACCTAGCGGGATAAGCACAGATACGCAGTATTTT. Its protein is CASSEPSGISTDTQYF.

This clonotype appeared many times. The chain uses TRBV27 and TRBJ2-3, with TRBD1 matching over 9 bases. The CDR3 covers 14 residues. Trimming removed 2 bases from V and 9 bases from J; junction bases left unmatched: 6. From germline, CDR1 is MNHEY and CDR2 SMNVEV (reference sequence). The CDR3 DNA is TGTGCCAGCAGTTTACGGACAGGGGACGGGACGCAGTATTTT. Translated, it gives CASSLRTGDGTQYF.

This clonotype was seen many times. The CDR3 spells CASSLAQETQYF. CDR3 bases: TGCGCCAGCAGCTTGGCCCAAGAGACCCAGTACTTC. The rearrangement uses TRBV5-1 and TRBJ2-5; D uncertain. Trimming stripped 0 bases from V and 1 base from J, with 1 base between. The V gene's germline CDR1 is SGHRS and CDR2 YFSETQ. The CDR3 is made up of 12 amino acids.

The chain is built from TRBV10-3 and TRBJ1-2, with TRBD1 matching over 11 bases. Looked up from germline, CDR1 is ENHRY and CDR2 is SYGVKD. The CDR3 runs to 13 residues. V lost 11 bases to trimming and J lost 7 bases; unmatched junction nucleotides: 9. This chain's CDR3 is CAVTRTGGSGYTF. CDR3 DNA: TGTGCCGTGACCAGGACAGGGGGCTCTGGCTACACCTTC.

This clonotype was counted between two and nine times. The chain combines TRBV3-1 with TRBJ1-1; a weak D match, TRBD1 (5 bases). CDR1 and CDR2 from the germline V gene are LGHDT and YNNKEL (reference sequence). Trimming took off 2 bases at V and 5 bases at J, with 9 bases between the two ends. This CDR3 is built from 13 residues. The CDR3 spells CASSQNRGTEAFF. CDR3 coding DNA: TGTGCCAGCAGCCAAAACCGGGGGACTGAAGCTTTCTTT.

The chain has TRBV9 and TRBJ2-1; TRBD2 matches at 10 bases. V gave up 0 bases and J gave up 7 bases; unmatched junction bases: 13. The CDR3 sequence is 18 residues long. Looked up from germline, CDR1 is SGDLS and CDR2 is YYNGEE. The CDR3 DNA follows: TGTGCCAGCAGCGTAGGGAAGAGCGGGAGGGCGTTGCGGAATGAGCAGTTCTTC. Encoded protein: CASSVGKSGRALRNEQFF.

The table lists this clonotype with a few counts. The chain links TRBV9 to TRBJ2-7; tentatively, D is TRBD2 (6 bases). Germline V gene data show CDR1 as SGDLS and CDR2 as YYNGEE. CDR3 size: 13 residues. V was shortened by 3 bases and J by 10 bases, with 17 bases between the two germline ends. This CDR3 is CASSALLSGFQYF. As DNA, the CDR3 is TGTGCCAGCAGCGCATTACTTAGCGGTTTTCAGTACTTC. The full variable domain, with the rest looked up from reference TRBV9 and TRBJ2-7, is DSGVTQTPKHLITATGQRVTLRCSPRSGDLSVYWYQQSLDQGLQFLIQYYNGEERAKGNILERFSAQQFPDLHSELNLSSLELGDSALYFCASSALLSGFQYFGPGTRLTVT.

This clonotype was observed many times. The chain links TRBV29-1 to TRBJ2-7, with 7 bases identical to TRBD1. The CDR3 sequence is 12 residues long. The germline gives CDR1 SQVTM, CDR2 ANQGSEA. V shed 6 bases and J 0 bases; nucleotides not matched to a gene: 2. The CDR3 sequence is CSVGQTSYEQYF. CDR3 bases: TGCAGCGTGGGACAGACCTCCTACGAGCAGTACTTC.

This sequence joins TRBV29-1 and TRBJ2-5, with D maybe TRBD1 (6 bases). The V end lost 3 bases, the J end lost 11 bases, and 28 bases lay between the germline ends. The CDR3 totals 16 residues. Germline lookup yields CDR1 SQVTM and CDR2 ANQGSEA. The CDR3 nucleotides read TGCAGCGTTGATGGGGTTGAGAAGGGGGTCTGCAATGAGCAGTACTTC. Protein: CSVDGVEKGVCNEQYF.

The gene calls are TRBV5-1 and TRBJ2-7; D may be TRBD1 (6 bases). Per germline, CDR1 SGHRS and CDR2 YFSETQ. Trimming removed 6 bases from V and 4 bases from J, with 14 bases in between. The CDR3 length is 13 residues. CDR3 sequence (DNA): TGCGCCAGCACCGTGGCAGGGGAGTACGAGCAGTACTTC. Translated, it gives CASTVAGEYEQYF.

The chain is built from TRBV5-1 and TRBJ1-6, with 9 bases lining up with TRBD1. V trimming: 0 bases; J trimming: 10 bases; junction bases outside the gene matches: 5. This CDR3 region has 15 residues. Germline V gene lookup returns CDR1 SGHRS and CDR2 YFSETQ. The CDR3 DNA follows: TGCGCCAGCAGCTTGGGAGGGACAGGGAGGTCACCCCTCCACTTT. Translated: CASSLGGTGRSPLHF.

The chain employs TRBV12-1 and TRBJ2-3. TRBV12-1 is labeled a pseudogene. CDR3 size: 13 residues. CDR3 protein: CARNKVLTDTQYF. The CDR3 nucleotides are TGTGCCCGGAACAAAGTGCTCACAGATACGCAGTATTTT.

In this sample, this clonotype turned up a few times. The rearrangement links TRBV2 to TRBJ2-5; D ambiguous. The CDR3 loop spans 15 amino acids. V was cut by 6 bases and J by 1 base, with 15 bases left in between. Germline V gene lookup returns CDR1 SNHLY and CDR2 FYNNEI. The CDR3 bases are TGTGCCAGCAGCCAAGACTTTGACGGCCAAGAGACCCAGTACTTC. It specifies CASSQDFDGQETQYF.

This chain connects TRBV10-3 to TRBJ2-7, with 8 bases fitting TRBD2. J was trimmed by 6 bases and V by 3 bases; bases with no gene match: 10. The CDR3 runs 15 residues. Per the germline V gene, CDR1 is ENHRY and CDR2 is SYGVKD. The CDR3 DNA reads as TGTGCCATCAGTGACCCACACCGGGGGGGTTTCGAGCAGTACTTC. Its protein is CAISDPHRGGFEQYF.

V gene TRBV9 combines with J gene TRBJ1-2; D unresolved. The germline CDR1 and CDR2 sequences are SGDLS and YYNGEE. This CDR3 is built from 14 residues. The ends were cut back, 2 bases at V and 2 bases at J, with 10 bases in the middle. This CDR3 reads CASSVGGVNYGYTF. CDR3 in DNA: TGTGCCAGCAGCGTGGGCGGCGTGAACTATGGCTACACCTTC.